Presented here are 21 T cell receptor beta chains from one specimen sequenced in a study of blood T cell repertoires in COVID-19. The assay was immunoSEQ multiplex PCR, and TCRdb's table has in-frame clones only and misses some. The table includes about 120,000 clones, roughly four fifths detected once. The sample comprised peripheral blood. These receptors all come from a man in his sixties with acute or convalescent COVID-19.

This clone came up once. The rearrangement uses TRBV24-1 and TRBJ1-2; TRBD1 aligns across 10 bases. Germline CDR1 KGHDR, CDR2 SFDVKD. With 4 bases clipped from V and 3 bases from J, the junction kept 4 bases outside the gene matches. The CDR3 spans 15 residues. In nucleotides, the CDR3 is TGTGCCACCAGTGACCGGGACAGGGGAGACTATGGCTACACCTTC. The encoded protein is CATSDRDRGDYGYTF.

This clone appeared a single time. Sequence at one end of the junction differs from germline and may be a read error. The genes are TRBV5-1 and TRBJ1-4; TRBD1 might be the D (6 bases). CDR1 is SGHRS, CDR2 YFSETQ, per germline. The CDR3 length is 15 residues. CDR3 amino acids: CASSWGDRFNQKLFF. The CDR3, as DNA: TGCGCCAGCAGCTGGGGCGACAGGTTTAATCAAAAACTGTTTTTT.

The chain carries TRBV28 and TRBJ1-1; maybe TRBD1 (6 bases). The germline gives CDR1 MDHEN, CDR2 SYDVKM. V gave up 3 bases and J gave up 10 bases, with 15 bases separating them. The CDR3 sequence is 13 residues long. The CDR3 sequence is CASSFGADRLAFF. The CDR3 bases are TGTGCCAGCAGTTTTGGGGCCGACAGGCTAGCTTTCTTT.

J is TRBJ1-1 and V is TRBV18; D call uncertain. Germline CDR1 KGHSH, CDR2 LQKENI. This CDR3 contains 14 residues. Deletions cut 4 bases from V and 3 bases from J, with 12 bases between. CDR3 DNA sequence: TGTGCCAGCTCACTTAATACCGGGGACACTGAAGCTTTCTTT. Amino acids: CASSLNTGDTEAFF.

V gene TRBV4-2 combines with J gene TRBJ2-3, with TRBD2 matching over 10 bases. The length of the CDR3 is 17 residues. CDR1 and CDR2 from the germline V gene are LGHNA and YNFKEQ. J lost 5 bases, V lost 0 bases, and 8 bases had no gene match. CDR3 in DNA: TGTGCCAGCAGCCAAGATGGGCCTAGCGGGAGTGTAGATACGCAGTATTTT. This sequence encodes CASSQDGPSGSVDTQYF.

This chain connects TRBV3-1 (or the pseudogene TRBV3-2) to TRBJ2-1; possible D gene TRBD2, 6 bases. Trimming stripped 5 bases from V and 7 bases from J, with 18 bases between. From germline, CDR1 is LGHDT and CDR2 YNNKEL (reference sequence). The CDR3 is made up of 15 amino acids. The CDR3 reads CASSARAGISNEQFF. The CDR3, as DNA: TGTGCCAGCAGCGCCCGCGCGGGAATAAGTAATGAGCAGTTCTTC.

The rearrangement uses TRBV29-1 and TRBJ2-3, with 9 bases aligning to TRBD2. The V segment lost 5 bases and the J segment 2 bases; nucleotides outside the gene matches: 8. Germline V gene sequence: CDR1 SQVTM, CDR2 ANQGSEA. This CDR3 has 15 residues. The CDR3 nucleotides are TGCAGCGTTTATTTTCCTAGCGGGAACACAGATACGCAGTATTTT. Translated: CSVYFPSGNTDTQYF.

The chain uses TRBV27 and TRBJ2-7; D gene uncertain. The V end was cut by 10 bases, the J end by 4 bases, with 11 bases between. The CDR3 consists of 11 residues. Germline CDR1 is MNHEY and CDR2 is SMNVEV (reference sequence). CDR3 coding DNA: TGTGCCACCGACGACGGGTACGAGCAGTACTTC. It translates to CATDDGYEQYF.

This clone was counted once. This chain joins TRBV15 and TRBJ2-1; TRBD1 matches at 7 bases. The CDR3 loop spans 14 amino acids. Germline trimming cut 4 bases from V and 6 bases from J; bases unmatched to any gene: 6. In germline, CDR1 is LNHNV, CDR2 YYDKDF (reference sequence). CDR3 loop: CATSIQGYGNEQFF. The CDR3 region has the DNA TGTGCCACCAGCATACAGGGGTACGGCAATGAGCAGTTCTTC. Together with reference TRBV15 and TRBJ2-1, the CDR3 gives the full variable domain: DAMVIQNPRYQVTQFGKPVTLSCSQTLNHNVMYWYQQKSSQAPKLLFHYYDKDFNNEADTPDNFQSRRPNTSFCFLDIRSPGLGDTAMYLCATSIQGYGNEQFFGPGTRLTVL.

This rearrangement joins TRBV20-1 to TRBJ2-3; D is ambiguous. The CDR3 loop spans 11 amino acids. V lost 6 bases and J 2 bases, leaving 6 bases between the germline ends. CDR1 and CDR2 from the germline V gene are DFQATT and SNEGSKA (reference sequence). This CDR3 is CSAVSTDTQYF. The CDR3 DNA sequence: TGCAGTGCCGTATCCACAGATACGCAGTATTTT.

This CDR3 is CSASSRRNNQPQHF. The CDR3 nucleotides are TGCAGTGCTAGTAGTCGCAGAAACAATCAGCCCCAGCATTTT. The rearrangement joins TRBV20-1 to TRBJ1-5; unclear D gene. CDR3 size: 14 residues. The V end lost 3 bases, the J end lost 3 bases, and 12 bases lay between the germline ends. Per the germline V gene, CDR1 is DFQATT and CDR2 is SNEGSKA (reference sequence).

This chain joins TRBV18 and TRBJ1-5; D uncertain. In germline, CDR1 is KGHSH, CDR2 LQKENI. CDR3 length: 14 amino acids. Trimming took off 5 bases at V and 0 bases at J, with 8 bases between the two ends. CDR3 protein: CASSFSYSNQPQHF. CDR3 in DNA: TGTGCCAGCTCATTCTCGTATAGCAATCAGCCCCAGCATTTT.

This clone was detected once. The chain uses TRBV5-1 and TRBJ2-7; weak D call: TRBD2 (6 bases). V lost 4 bases and J 2 bases, leaving 16 bases between the germline ends. Germline V gives CDR1 SGHRS, CDR2 YFSETQ. There are 15 residues in the CDR3. CDR3 sequence (DNA): TGCGCCAGCAGCCCGCAGGGACTCTCCCCCTACGAGCAGTACTTC. Its translation is CASSPQGLSPYEQYF.

This chain connects TRBV27 to TRBJ1-2; D is ambiguous. The V gene's germline CDR1 is MNHEY and CDR2 SMNVEV (reference sequence). There are 13 residues in the CDR3. V shed 6 bases and J shed 1 base, with 9 bases lying between them. CDR3 DNA: TGTGCCAGCAGCCCGAGAAGTAACTATGGCTACACCTTC. Its translation is CASSPRSNYGYTF.

CDR3 sequence: CASSLDRYSGANVLTF. CDR3 nucleotide sequence: TGTGCCAGCAGCTTGGACAGATACTCTGGGGCCAACGTCCTGACTTTC. The rearrangement uses TRBV5-8 and TRBJ2-6; no clear D. The V and J ends lost 0 bases and 0 bases respectively, with 7 bases between them. The CDR3 loop spans 16 amino acids. Per the germline V gene, CDR1 is SGHTS and CDR2 is YDEGEE.

The count of this clone is one. The V call is TRBV10-1, the J call TRBJ2-1; D remains unclear. Germline V gene sequence: CDR1 WNHNN, CDR2 SYGVQD (reference sequence). The CDR3 has 15 amino acids. V shed 0 bases and J shed 5 bases, with 11 bases lying between them. This CDR3 reads CASSESSRRNNEQFF. The CDR3 DNA reads TGCGCCAGCAGTGAGTCGAGTCGGAGAAACAATGAGCAGTTCTTC.

J is TRBJ2-5 and V is TRBV9; 12 nucleotides line up with TRBD2. Per the germline V gene, CDR1 is SGDLS and CDR2 is YYNGEE. V dropped 0 bases and J dropped 2; count of bases not matched to a gene: 2. The CDR3 is 16 amino acids. The CDR3 nucleotides are TGTGCCAGCAGCGTAGGACTAGCGGGAGCTCAAGAGACCCAGTACTTC. Its protein product is CASSVGLAGAQETQYF.

This clone was recorded only once. This chain uses TRBV3-1 (or the pseudogene TRBV3-2) with TRBJ1-4, with D hard to call. The CDR3 sequence is 13 residues long. The germline gives CDR1 LGHDT, CDR2 YNNKEL (reference sequence). The germline V and J ends were trimmed by 2 bases and 12 bases, with 13 bases remaining between them. DNA of the CDR3: TGTGCCAGCAGCCAATGGTCCGGAGGGCAACTGTTTTTT. Protein: CASSQWSGGQLFF.

The chain has TRBV12-5 and TRBJ1-3; no clear D gene. Germline V gives CDR1 LGHNT, CDR2 FRNRAP. This CDR3 is 14 amino acids long. V lost 5 bases, J lost 1 base, and 9 bases lay in between. CDR3 in amino acids: CASGAGGSGNTIYF. DNA for the CDR3: TGTGCTAGTGGTGCCGGAGGGTCTGGAAACACCATATATTTT.

V is TRBV5-4 and J is TRBJ1-2; D uncertain. The germline gives CDR1 SGHNT, CDR2 YYREEE (reference sequence). The V and J ends lost 3 bases and 7 bases respectively, with 16 bases between them. The CDR3 totals 14 residues. This CDR3 reads CASSSTGSLIGYTF. The CDR3 DNA reads as TGTGCCAGCAGCTCAACCGGGAGTCTTATTGGCTACACCTTC.

This clone has only a few counts. The chain couples TRBV28 to TRBJ1-3; tentatively, D is TRBD1 (5 bases). Germline V gene data show CDR1 as MDHEN and CDR2 as SYDVKM. The CDR3 extends over 13 amino acids. Trimming took off 8 bases at V and 2 bases at J, with 10 bases between the two ends. The CDR3 nucleotides read TGTGCCAGCCTAACAGGCCCTGGAAACACCATATATTTT. This translates into CASLTGPGNTIYF. The variable domain in full, completed from reference TRBV28 and TRBJ1-3, reads DVKVTQSSRYLVKRTGEKVFLECVQDMDHENMFWYRQDPGLGLRLIYFSYDVKMKEKGDIPEGYSVSREKKERFSLILESASTNQTSMYLCASLTGPGNTIYFGEGSWLTVV.